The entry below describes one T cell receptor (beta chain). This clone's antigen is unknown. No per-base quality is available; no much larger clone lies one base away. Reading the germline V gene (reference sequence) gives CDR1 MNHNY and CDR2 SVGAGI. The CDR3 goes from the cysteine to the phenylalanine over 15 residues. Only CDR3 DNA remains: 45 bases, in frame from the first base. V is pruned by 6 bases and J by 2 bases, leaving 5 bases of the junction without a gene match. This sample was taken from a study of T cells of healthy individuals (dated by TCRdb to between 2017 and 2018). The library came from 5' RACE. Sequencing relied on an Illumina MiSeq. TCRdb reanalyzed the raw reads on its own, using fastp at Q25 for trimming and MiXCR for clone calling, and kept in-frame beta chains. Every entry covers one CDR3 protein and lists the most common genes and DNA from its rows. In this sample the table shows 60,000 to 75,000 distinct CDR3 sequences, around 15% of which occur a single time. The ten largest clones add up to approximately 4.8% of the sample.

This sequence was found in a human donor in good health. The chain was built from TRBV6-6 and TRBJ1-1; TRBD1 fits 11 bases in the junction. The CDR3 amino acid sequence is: CASRRDRGVNTEAFF. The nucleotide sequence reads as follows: TGTGCCAGCAGAAGGGACAGGGGGGTAAACACTGAAGCTTTCTTT.